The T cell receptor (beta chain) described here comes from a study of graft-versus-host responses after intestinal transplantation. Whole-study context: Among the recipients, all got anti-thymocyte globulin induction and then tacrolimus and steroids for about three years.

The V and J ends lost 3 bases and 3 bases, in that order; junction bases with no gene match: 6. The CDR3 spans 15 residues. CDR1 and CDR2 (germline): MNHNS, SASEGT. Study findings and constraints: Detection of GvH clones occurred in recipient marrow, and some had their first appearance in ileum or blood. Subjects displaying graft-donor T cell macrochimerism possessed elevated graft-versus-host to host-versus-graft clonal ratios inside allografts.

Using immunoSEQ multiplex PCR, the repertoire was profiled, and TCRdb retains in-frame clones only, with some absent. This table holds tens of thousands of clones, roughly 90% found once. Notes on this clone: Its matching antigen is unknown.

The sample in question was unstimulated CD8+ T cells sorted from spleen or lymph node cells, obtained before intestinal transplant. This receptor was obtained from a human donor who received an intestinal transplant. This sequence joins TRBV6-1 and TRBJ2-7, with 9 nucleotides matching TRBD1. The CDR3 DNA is TGTGCCAGCAGTGAGGGGACAGGGAGTTACTACGAGCAGTACTTC. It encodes CASSEGTGSYYEQYF.